The T cell receptor beta chain described here comes from a study of graft-versus-host responses after intestinal transplantation. At the level of the study: The transplants performed in recipients were multivisceral, liver-intestinal, or isolated intestinal. Anti-thymocyte globulin served as induction for all recipients, who then took tacrolimus and steroids for approximately 3 years. Study findings and constraints: Maximum circulating GvH clone levels tracked with early post-transplant HvG decreases. Some GvH clones were seen earlier in gut or blood, suggesting intestinal origin.

A word on this clone: What it recognizes is unknown.

This table comes from immunoSEQ multiplex PCR, and its TCRdb copy is limited to in-frame clones, with some not included. The repertoire holds tens of thousands of clones, with 75% to 90% as singletons. Intraepithelial and lamina propria lymphocytes were freed from processed graft tissue. Per germline, CDR1 MNHEY and CDR2 SMNVEV (reference sequence). V was clipped by 3 bases and J by 7 bases, with 7 bases between them. The CDR3 runs 12 residues. The source material was ileum tissue, sampled around 350 days after transplant. The sequence was collected from a human patient who received an intestinal transplant, so some T cells may come from the graft donor. The V gene is TRBV27, the J gene TRBJ2-1, with unresolved D. This chain's CDR3 is CASSLVGNEQFF. The CDR3 nucleotides are TGTGCCAGCAGTTTGGTGGGGAATGAGCAGTTCTTC.